A single T cell receptor beta chain is shown here with its context. This table comes from immunoSEQ multiplex PCR, and its TCRdb copy is limited to in-frame clones, with some not included. This sample has about 170,000 clones, with around 88% found just once. These data belong to a study of blood T cell repertoires in COVID-19. CDR3 length: 13 amino acids. The V end lost 3 bases, the J end lost 4 bases, and 9 bases lay between the germline ends. CDR1 is LNHDA and CDR2 is SQIVND in the germline V gene (reference sequence). The chain is built from TRBV19 and TRBJ2-5, with a weak D call TRBD2 (6 bases). The sequence derives from a woman in her seventies who had recovered from COVID-19. The sample comprised peripheral blood. For the CDR3, the DNA is TGTGCCAGTAGTATGGAGGGCGGAGAGACCCAGTACTTC. It encodes CASSMEGGETQYF.